These 9 T cell receptor beta chains were sequenced from one sample in a study of identical twins. TCRdb reprocessed the 5' RACE reads via MiXCR and lists one record per CDR3 protein. This table holds 200,000 to 250,000 distinct CDR3 sequences, 6.5% to 8% found once. The sample was also reused in another study, on T cells expressing NK-cell markers.

Specimen: CD8+ T cells sorted from blood. These receptor sequences come from a woman aged 18-29 years in good health.

This clonotype was seen many times. This chain joins TRBV4-1 and TRBJ2-1; 10 bases fit TRBD2. The CDR3 length is 16 residues. Germline V CDR1 and CDR2: MGHRA, YSYEKL. With V trimmed by 1 base and J by 2 bases, 2 bases remained unmatched. The CDR3 coding sequence is TGCGCCAGCAGCCAAGGGACTAGCGGAACCTACAATGAGCAGTTCTTC. Residues: CASSQGTSGTYNEQFF.

This clonotype has just a few counts. This sequence joins TRBV7-9 and TRBJ2-3; the match to TRBD1 covers 7 bases. This CDR3 region has 16 residues. V was pared by 1 base and J by 0 bases, with 4 bases of the junction left unmatched. From germline, CDR1 is SEHNR and CDR2 FQNEAQ (reference sequence). CDR3 in amino acids: CASSLVGRGSTDTQYF. Written as DNA, the CDR3 is TGTGCCAGCAGCTTAGTTGGCAGGGGGAGCACAGATACGCAGTATTTT.

This clonotype was counted between two and nine times. This sequence joins TRBV18 and TRBJ2-7; possibly TRBD2 for D (6 bases). V gave up 1 base and J gave up 0 bases, with 13 bases separating them. This CDR3 contains 16 residues. Germline loops: CDR1 KGHSH, CDR2 LQKENI. For the CDR3, the DNA is TGTGCCAGCTCACCACGGAGGGCGCCAACCTCCTACGAGCAGTACTTC. Amino acid sequence: CASSPRRAPTSYEQYF. Combining the CDR3 with reference TRBV18 and TRBJ2-7 gives the whole variable domain NAGVMQNPRHLVRRRGQEARLRCSPMKGHSHVYWYRQLPEEGLKFMVYLQKENIIDESGMPKERFSAEFPKEGPSILRIQQVVRGDSAAYFCASSPRRAPTSYEQYFGPGTRLTVT.

The chain couples TRBV5-1 to TRBJ1-1; tentatively, D is TRBD1 (5 bases). Germline V gives CDR1 SGHRS, CDR2 YFSETQ. The V and J ends lost 6 bases and 3 bases respectively, with 6 bases between them. This CDR3 region has 11 residues. The CDR3 spells CASTGYTEAFF. In DNA, the CDR3 is TGCGCCAGCACAGGGTACACTGAAGCTTTCTTT.

This clonotype was counted at least ten times. V is TRBV5-1 and J is TRBJ1-1; 7 bases line up with TRBD1. Germline CDR1 and CDR2: SGHRS and YFSETQ. This CDR3 comprises 16 residues. V dropped 4 bases and J dropped 1; count of bases not matched to a gene: 10. CDR3 DNA: TGCGCCAGCAGCCAGGCCACCCGGGACAGGAACACTGAAGCTTTCTTT. The encoded protein is CASSQATRDRNTEAFF.

This chain links TRBV27 with TRBJ2-7; TRBD1 might be the D (6 bases). V lost 2 bases and J lost 5, with 13 bases in between. CDR1 and CDR2 from the germline V gene are MNHEY and SMNVEV (reference sequence). This CDR3 contains 14 residues. The CDR3 loop reads CASSLGGPGDEQYF. The CDR3 nucleotides read TGTGCCAGCAGTTTAGGGGGCCCAGGGGACGAGCAGTACTTC.

This clonotype was counted at least ten times. The CDR3 region has the DNA TGTGCCAGCAGTTCCTTGACAGGTAACACTGAAGCTTTCTTT. This encodes CASSSLTGNTEAFF. The chain employs TRBV27 and TRBJ1-1; D might be TRBD1 (6 bases). Trimming took off 4 bases at V and 2 bases at J, with 11 bases between the two ends. Germline V gives CDR1 MNHEY, CDR2 SMNVEV (reference sequence). The length of the CDR3 is 14 residues.

The rearrangement uses TRBV11-2 and TRBJ2-3; no firm D call. CDR1 and CDR2 (germline): SGHAT, FQNNGV. The V gene lost 5 bases and the J gene lost 2 bases, with 14 bases spanning the gap. This CDR3 has 15 residues. The DNA of the CDR3 is TGTGCCAGCAGCCTGCTGACTGGATACACAGATACGCAGTATTTT. Its protein is CASSLLTGYTDTQYF.

This clonotype came up a few times. V and J are TRBV20-1 and TRBJ1-3, with D uncertain. CDR1 is DFQATT and CDR2 is SNEGSKA in the germline V gene (reference sequence). Trimming cost V 0 bases and J 5 bases, with 11 bases left between them. The CDR3 is 14 residues long. CDR3 nucleotides: TGCAGTGCTAGAGAAAACGCGGGTCGAAACACCATATATTTT. This encodes CSARENAGRNTIYF.